The entry that follows covers one TCR beta chain sequence. No antigen is known for it. These data are taken from a study of blood T cells in healthy people across ages. Findings and caveats of the study: Investigators viewed diversity estimates from one million T cells as underestimates, the study reported.

Sample-barcoded 5' priming and a J-beta primer mix drove a second PCR of 7 to 11 cycles. One entry per CDR3 protein results from TCRdb running MiXCR on the 5' RACE reads. This sample has around 1,900,000 distinct CDR3 sequences, with about two fifths found just once. The draw of peripheral blood yielded roughly 9.4 milliliters from each donor. Germline V gene sequence: CDR1 DFQATT, CDR2 SNEGSKA (reference sequence). The CDR3 is 17 residues long. The junction had 12 bases not matched to a gene; V was cut back by 0 bases and J by 4 bases. Sequenced: blood. The TCR was taken from a human donor in good health. The gene calls are TRBV20-1 and TRBJ2-3; 8 bases align to TRBD2. The CDR3, as DNA: TGCAGTGCTAGAGATCCTAGACGGGGGGGTAGTGCAGATACGCAGTATTTT. Its protein is CSARDPRRGGSADTQYF.